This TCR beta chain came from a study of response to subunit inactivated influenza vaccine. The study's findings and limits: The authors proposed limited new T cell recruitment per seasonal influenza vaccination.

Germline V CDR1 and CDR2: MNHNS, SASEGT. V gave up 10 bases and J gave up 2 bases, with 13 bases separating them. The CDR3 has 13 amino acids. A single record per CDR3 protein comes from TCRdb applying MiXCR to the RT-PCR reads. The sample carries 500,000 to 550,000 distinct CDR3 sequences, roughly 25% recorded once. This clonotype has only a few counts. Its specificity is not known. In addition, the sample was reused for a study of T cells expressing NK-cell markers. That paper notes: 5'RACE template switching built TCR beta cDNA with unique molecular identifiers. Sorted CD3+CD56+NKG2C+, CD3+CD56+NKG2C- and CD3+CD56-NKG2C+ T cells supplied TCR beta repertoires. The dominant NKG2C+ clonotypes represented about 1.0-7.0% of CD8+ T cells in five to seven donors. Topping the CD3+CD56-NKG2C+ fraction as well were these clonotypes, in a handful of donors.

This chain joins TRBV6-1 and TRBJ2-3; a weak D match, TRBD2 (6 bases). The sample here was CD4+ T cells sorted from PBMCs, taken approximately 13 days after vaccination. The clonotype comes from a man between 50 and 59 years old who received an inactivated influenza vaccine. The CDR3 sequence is CATRGRYTDTQYF. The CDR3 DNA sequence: TGTGCCACCCGGGGGAGATACACAGATACGCAGTATTTT.